Each of the 20 T cell receptor beta chains below was sequenced from the same sample in a study of T cell responses to AZD1222 COVID-19 vaccine. Only in-frame clones appear in the TCRdb table, and some are missing; sequencing was by immunoSEQ multiplex PCR. The sample holds fewer than 65,000 clones, around 84% seen once. The material was peripheral blood, obtained on day 0 of AZD1222 vaccination. The receptors derive from an adult in good health.

The chain has TRBV5-1 and TRBJ1-2; tentative D call: TRBD1 (5 bases). The V end lost 0 bases, the J end lost 9 bases, and 18 bases lay between the germline ends. The CDR3 is 15 residues long. Germline V gene sequence: CDR1 SGHRS, CDR2 YFSETQ. The CDR3 DNA is TGCGCCAGCAGCTTGGGGGACTTACCGGGCACCCGCTACACCTTC. It codes for CASSLGDLPGTRYTF.

This clone has a handful of counts. The V call is TRBV28, the J call TRBJ2-6; D may be TRBD1 (6 bases). This CDR3 region has 19 residues. V was cut by 6 bases and J by 0 bases, with 21 bases left in between. The germline gives CDR1 MDHEN, CDR2 SYDVKM. The CDR3: CASSRPGAGALSGANVLTF. The CDR3 DNA reads TGTGCCAGCAGCCGGCCTGGGGCAGGGGCCCTCTCTGGGGCCAACGTCCTGACTTTC.

The chain combines TRBV6-5 with TRBJ2-5, with 9 nucleotides matching TRBD2. Losses at the gene ends were 6 bases for V and 5 bases for J; bases not matched to a gene: 10. The CDR3 runs to 15 residues. Germline V gives CDR1 MNHEY, CDR2 SVGAGI. As DNA, the CDR3 is TGTGCCAGCAGCCCCCTACTGGCGGGAGGGGAGACCCAGTACTTC. Translated: CASSPLLAGGETQYF.

About this clone: Germline and junction disagree at one end, which may indicate a read error. The J gene is TRBJ1-2, the V gene TRBV29-1, with 9 bases that match TRBD1. The CDR3 loop spans 15 amino acids. Germline V gene data show CDR1 as SQVTM and CDR2 as ANQGSEA. CDR3 residues: CSVEGTGLTNYGYTF. The CDR3 coding sequence is TGCAGCGTGGAAGGGACAGGGCTAACTAACTATGGCTACACCTTC.

This chain links TRBV7-8 with TRBJ2-7; the D gene is possibly TRBD1 (5 bases). In germline, CDR1 is SGHVS, CDR2 FQNEAQ. This CDR3 contains 15 residues. The V end was cut by 8 bases, the J end by 6 bases, with 23 bases between. This CDR3 reads CASGHRALDGAEQYF. The CDR3 coding sequence is TGTGCCAGCGGGCACCGGGCCCTCGATGGGGCCGAGCAGTACTTC.

The chain joins TRBV4-1 to TRBJ2-3, with TRBD1 matching 11 bases. This CDR3 comprises 16 residues. From germline, CDR1 is MGHRA and CDR2 YSYEKL. V shed 6 bases, J shed 8 bases, and the junction held 13 bases outside the gene matches. In DNA, the CDR3 is TGCGCCAGCAGTCGGGACAGGGGGGCCCTACAAGGTACGCAGTATTTT. Translated, it gives CASSRDRGALQGTQYF.

The V call is TRBV18, the J call TRBJ1-2, with 7 bases aligning to TRBD1. The germline V gene has CDR1 KGHSH and CDR2 LQKENI. After removal of 1 base from V and 6 bases from J, the junction contained 5 bases not matched to a gene. The CDR3 runs to 14 residues. The CDR3 region is CASSPQGARDGYTF. The CDR3 region has the DNA TGTGCCAGCTCACCACAGGGGGCAAGAGATGGCTACACCTTC. Drawing the rest from reference TRBV18 and TRBJ1-2, the complete variable domain is NAGVMQNPRHLVRRRGQEARLRCSPMKGHSHVYWYRQLPEEGLKFMVYLQKENIIDESGMPKERFSAEFPKEGPSILRIQQVVRGDSAAYFCASSPQGARDGYTFGSGTRLTVV.

J is TRBJ1-1 and V is TRBV21-1. TRBV21-1 is designated a pseudogene. This CDR3 comprises 14 residues. The CDR3 region is CASSRGSGDTEAFF. In DNA form, the CDR3 reads TGTGCCAGCAGCAGGGGGTCGGGGGACACTGAAGCTTTCTTT.

The table lists this clone with a few counts. The chain employs TRBV4-1 and TRBJ1-5, with TRBD1 matching 8 bases. The CDR3 is 14 amino acids. Germline V gives CDR1 MGHRA, CDR2 YSYEKL. Trimming at V came to 3 bases and at J to 5 bases, leaving 3 bases not matched to a gene. The CDR3 coding sequence is TGCGCCAGCAGCCAGGAACAGGGGGATCAGCCCCAGCATTTT. The encoded protein is CASSQEQGDQPQHF.

The rearrangement joins TRBV27 to TRBJ2-6, with D perhaps matching TRBD1 or TRBD2 (5 bases each). This CDR3 is 18 amino acids long. V lost 6 bases and J 3 bases, leaving 21 bases between the germline ends. Germline V gene lookup returns CDR1 MNHEY and CDR2 SMNVEV (reference sequence). The chain's CDR3 is CASSPRARGLGGANVLTF. The CDR3 DNA reads as TGTGCCAGCAGCCCCCGGGCACGGGGCCTCGGTGGGGCCAACGTCCTGACTTTC.

The gene calls are TRBV13 and TRBJ1-1; 9 bases align to TRBD1. The CDR3 has 13 amino acids. Germline trimming cut 5 bases from V and 11 bases from J; bases unmatched to any gene: 9. Germline CDR1 is PRHDT and CDR2 is FYEKMQ (reference sequence). The CDR3 DNA reads as TGTGCCAGCAGCCGGGACAGGGAGGGGGTGGCTTTCTTT. Translated: CASSRDREGVAFF.

This clone was counted a single time. The chain recombines TRBV9 with TRBJ2-3; 8 nucleotides line up with TRBD2. Germline loops: CDR1 SGDLS, CDR2 YYNGEE. The CDR3 is made up of 16 amino acids. Trimming at V came to 2 bases and at J to 1 base, leaving 6 bases not matched to a gene. The CDR3 DNA sequence: TGTGCCAGCAGCGTCCGAGCGGGAGTGGGCACAGATACGCAGTATTTT. It yields the protein CASSVRAGVGTDTQYF.

The gene calls are TRBV30 and TRBJ2-7, with TRBD2 identical over 7 bases. CDR3 length: 12 amino acids. V shed 8 bases, J shed 2 bases, and the junction held 6 bases outside the gene matches. Germline values: CDR1 GTSNPN, CDR2 SVGIG (reference sequence). CDR3 loop: CALAAGTYEQYF. DNA of the CDR3: TGTGCCCTAGCGGCAGGAACCTACGAGCAGTACTTC.

V and J are TRBV7-2 and TRBJ2-3; the D gene could be TRBD1 or TRBD2 (5 bases each). The CDR3 runs to 15 residues. In germline, CDR1 is SGHTA, CDR2 FQGNSA. Trimming stripped 5 bases from V and 0 bases from J, with 12 bases between. For the CDR3, the DNA is TGTGCCAGCAGCCTACGGGGCGAAAGCACAGATACGCAGTATTTT. The encoded protein is CASSLRGESTDTQYF. The full variable domain, rest sourced from reference TRBV7-2 and TRBJ2-3, is GAGVSQSPSNKVTEKGKDVELRCDPISGHTALYWYRQSLGQGLEFLIYFQGNSAPDKSGLPSDRFSAERTGGSVSTLTIQRTQQEDSAVYLCASSLRGESTDTQYFGPGTRLTVL.

This sequence joins TRBV5-1 and TRBJ2-1, with D unclear. Germline V CDR1 and CDR2: SGHRS, YFSETQ. The V and J ends lost 4 bases and 6 bases respectively, with 11 bases between them. There are 13 residues in the CDR3. The CDR3: CASSGAGANEQFF. CDR3 nucleotides: TGCGCCAGCAGCGGCGCTGGCGCCAATGAGCAGTTCTTC.

The chain uses TRBV6-5 and TRBJ2-2; 10 bases line up with TRBD2. The junction had 7 bases not matched to a gene; V was cut back by 0 bases and J by 9 bases. CDR1 MNHEY and CDR2 SVGAGI come from the germline V gene. The CDR3 totals 16 residues. CDR3 nucleotides: TGTGCCAGCAGTTACTCGAAGGCTAGCGGGAGTCGGGAGCTGTTTTTT. This codes for CASSYSKASGSRELFF.

The V and J genes are TRBV29-1 and TRBJ2-1; TRBD2 might be the D (6 bases). V was cut by 7 bases and J by 5 bases, with 12 bases left in between. Germline V gives CDR1 SQVTM, CDR2 ANQGSEA. The CDR3 is made up of 12 amino acids. The CDR3 coding sequence is TGCAGCGCAGCCGGGACTGACAATGAGCAGTTCTTC. It translates to CSAAGTDNEQFF.

V usage is TRBV21-1 and J usage is TRBJ2-2; the tabulated D call, TRBD2, remains unverified against the DNA. TRBV21-1 is termed a pseudogene. The CDR3 contains 14 residues. The CDR3 bases are TGTGCCAGCAGCACAAAAGGAGGGACCGGGGAGCTGTTTTTT. This gives the protein CASSTKGGTGELFF.

V and J are TRBV9 and TRBJ2-7, with a possible D match to TRBD1 (6 bases). This CDR3 region has 15 residues. Germline V gene data show CDR1 as SGDLS and CDR2 as YYNGEE. V was shortened by 0 bases and J by 3 bases, with 13 bases between the two germline ends. CDR3 amino acids: CASSVGGRGYYEQYF. As DNA, the CDR3 is TGTGCCAGCAGCGTAGGTGGCAGGGGCTACTACGAGCAGTACTTC.

The chain uses TRBV7-9 and TRBJ2-5, with D maybe TRBD2 (5 bases). CDR3 length: 15 amino acids. The V end was cut by 7 bases, the J end by 2 bases, with 17 bases between. CDR1 is SEHNR and CDR2 is FQNEAQ in the germline V gene (reference sequence). The CDR3 DNA follows: TGTGCCAGCACCTCCCCCTGGGAGAGTCAAGAGACCCAGTACTTC. Its translation: CASTSPWESQETQYF. Variable domain in full (rest from reference TRBV7-9 and TRBJ2-5): DTGVSQNPRHKITKRGQNVTFRCDPISEHNRLYWYRQTLGQGPEFLTYFQNEAQLEKSRLLSDRFSAERPKGSFSTLEIQRTEQGDSAMYLCASTSPWESQETQYFGPGTRLLVL.